This passage covers 13 T cell receptor beta chains from one sample sequenced in a study of T cell clonality in common variable immunodeficiency. Repertoires were generated with immunoSEQ multiplex PCR, while TCRdb's copy carries only in-frame clones and drops some. Captured here are 57,000 or so clones, none seen once; the top ten comprise more than 1.5%. Sequenced material: peripheral blood mononuclear cells. These receptor sequences come from a person aged 18-70 years in good health.

This clone appeared many times. The read gets to within 3 residues of the CDR3 end, and the germline J gene fills in the rest. V gene TRBV20-1 combines with J gene TRBJ2-1, with 10 bases lining up with TRBD2. The CDR3 totals 18 residues. Germline values: CDR1 DFQATT, CDR2 SNEGSKA (reference sequence). With V trimmed by 1 base and J by 4 bases, 13 bases remained unmatched. CDR3 sequence reads: CSARAASGSGRSYNEQFF. The covered CDR3 bases are TGCAGTGCTAGAGCGGCTAGCGGGAGCGGGAGGTCGTACAATGAG.

This clone has a count of ten or more. The read halts 3 residues ahead of the CDR3 end, with the missing end drawn from the germline J gene. V and J are TRBV19 and TRBJ2-4; 8 bases align to TRBD1. The germline V gene encodes CDR1 LNHDA and CDR2 SQIVND (reference sequence). The CDR3 is 15 residues long. The J segment lost 4 bases and the V segment lost 5 bases, leaving 7 bases of the junction unmatched. CDR3 region: CASSPPGQAKNIQYF. CDR3 DNA, as far as it was read: TGTGCCAGTAGTCCGCCGGGACAGGCTAAAAACATT.

This clone was seen many times. The read falls 3 residues short of the CDR3 end, and the missing part is taken from the germline J gene. This chain uses TRBV7-6 with TRBJ1-1; no clear D. V was shortened by 1 base and J by 4 bases, with 19 bases between the two germline ends. There are 17 residues in the CDR3. The germline V gene encodes CDR1 SGHVS and CDR2 FNYEAQ. CDR3 bases read: TGTGCCAGCAGCTTAGAGGGTGTCGGCATACTGGCCACTGAA. This codes for CASSLEGVGILATE. From start to end, the CDR3 is CASSLEGVGILATEAFF.

This clone was detected ten times or more. Read sequence stops 3 residues before the CDR3 end, and the germline J gene provides the missing end. This chain joins TRBV29-1 and TRBJ2-2; D not resolved. Germline V gives CDR1 SQVTM, CDR2 ANQGSEA. Trimming cost V 0 bases and J 6 bases, with 11 bases left between them. The CDR3 loop spans 14 amino acids. The CDR3: CSVEDGFRAGELFF. The DNA read from the CDR3 is TGCAGCGTTGAAGACGGGTTCCGGGCCGGGGAG.

This clone has a count of ten or more. The CDR3 end is not reached by the read, which stops 3 residues before it; the germline J gene fills it in. This chain uses TRBV28 with TRBJ2-7; 10 positions match TRBD1. Per the germline V gene, CDR1 is MDHEN and CDR2 is SYDVKM. CDR3 length: 18 amino acids. V was clipped by 3 bases and J by 0 bases; unmatched bases: 11. The CDR3 bases that were read are TGTGCCAGCAGTTTCTCCTTCCGGGACAGGGGTGGCTCCTACGAG. Protein product: CASSFSFRDRGGSYE. The complete CDR3 protein is CASSFSFRDRGGSYEQYF. Filled out from reference TRBV28 and TRBJ2-7, the complete variable domain reads DVKVTQSSRYLVKRTGEKVFLECVQDMDHENMFWYRQDPGLGLRLIYFSYDVKMKEKGDIPEGYSVSREKKERFSLILESASTNQTSMYLCASSFSFRDRGGSYEQYFGPGTRLTVT.

This clone was observed at least ten times. The read is 3 residues too short to cover the CDR3 end, so that end is filled in from the germline J gene. This chain connects TRBV5-1 to TRBJ2-7; a possible D gene is TRBD1 (5 bases). The CDR3 spans 15 residues. Germline CDR1 and CDR2: SGHRS and YFSETQ. V lost 0 bases and J lost 5, with 15 bases in between. This CDR3 reads CASSLAGRGDNEQYF. The sequenced part of the CDR3 DNA is TGCGCCAGCAGCTTGGCTGGAAGGGGTGATAACGAG.

This clone was seen many times. Sequencing ends 3 residues short of the CDR3 end; the germline J gene provides the rest. The chain carries TRBV4-1 and TRBJ2-2; 7 bases line up with TRBD2. J lost 1 base, V lost 0 bases, and 8 bases had no gene match. The CDR3 extends over 18 amino acids. Germline V gene lookup returns CDR1 MGHRA and CDR2 YSYEKL. This chain's CDR3 is CASSQDKELALNTGELFF. The CDR3 bases that were read are TGCGCCAGCAGCCAAGATAAGGAACTAGCGTTGAACACCGGGGAG.

This clone showed up many times. The read halts 3 residues ahead of the CDR3 end, with the missing end drawn from the germline J gene. This chain joins TRBV20-1 and TRBJ1-2; 10 bases line up with TRBD1. The J segment lost 2 bases and the V segment lost 3 bases, leaving 6 bases of the junction unmatched. The CDR3 length is 15 residues. Germline CDR1 DFQATT, CDR2 SNEGSKA (reference sequence). The DNA read from the CDR3 is TGCAGTGCTAGCCCACCGGGACAGGGGAACTATGGC. It encodes CSASPPGQGNYG. The full CDR3 is CSASPPGQGNYGYTF.

This clone was counted many times. The read gets to within 3 residues of the CDR3 end, and the germline J gene fills in the rest. The chain joins TRBV3-1 (or the pseudogene TRBV3-2) to TRBJ2-3; tentative D call: TRBD2 (6 bases). CDR3 size: 17 residues. Germline lookup yields CDR1 LGHDT and CDR2 YNNKEL (reference sequence). The V gene lost 0 bases and the J gene lost 0 bases, with 13 bases spanning the gap. CDR3 DNA, as far as it was read: TGTGCCAGCAGCCAAGAGAATAGCGGAGATAGCACAGATACG. Its protein product is CASSQENSGDSTDT. In full, the CDR3 is CASSQENSGDSTDTQYF.

This clone was detected ten times or more. Sequence at one end of the junction differs from germline and may be a read error. The read finishes 3 residues shy of the CDR3 end, and the germline J gene is used to complete it. The chain joins TRBV18 to TRBJ2-5, with D tentatively TRBD1 (7 bases). This CDR3 comprises 15 residues. Germline-derived CDR1 and CDR2 are KGHSH and LQKENI. CDR3 bases read: TGTGCCAACTCACCTTTGGACAGGAGGGGAGAGACC. It is translated as CANSPLDRRGET. The complete CDR3 reads CANSPLDRRGETQYF.

This clone was recorded many times. The missing CDR3 end, 3 residues past where the read stops, is filled in from the germline J gene. The gene calls are TRBV20-1 and TRBJ2-3; 9 bases align to TRBD2. The CDR3 runs to 15 residues. Per germline, CDR1 DFQATT and CDR2 SNEGSKA (reference sequence). V lost 3 bases to trimming and J lost 2 bases; unmatched junction nucleotides: 6. This chain's CDR3 is CSARGTSRTTDTQYF. The CDR3 bases that were read are TGCAGTGCTAGGGGGACTAGCCGTACCACAGATACG.

This clone has a count of ten or more. The CDR3 end lies 3 residues beyond the end of the read and is filled in from the germline J gene. The gene calls are TRBV2 and TRBJ2-1, with D possibly matching TRBD2 (6 bases). Germline lookup yields CDR1 SNHLY and CDR2 FYNNEI. The germline V and J ends were trimmed by 7 bases and 4 bases, with 11 bases remaining between them. The CDR3 is 13 residues long. CDR3 sequence: CASTGAGYNEQFF. Incomplete CDR3 DNA: TGTGCCAGCACCGGGGCGGGGTACAATGAG.

This clone was observed at least ten times. CDR3 DNA, as far as it was read: TGCAGTGCTAGAGATCTTCTAGCGGGAGGTCTTCAAAACAATGAG. Its protein is CSARDLLAGGLQNNE. The full CDR3 is CSARDLLAGGLQNNEQFF. The chain combines TRBV20-1 with TRBJ2-1; 11 nucleotides agree with TRBD2. The read gets to within 3 residues of the CDR3 end, and the germline J gene fills in the rest. This CDR3 spans 18 amino acids. J gave up 5 bases and V 0 bases, and 12 bases lay outside the gene matches. CDR1 and CDR2 (germline): DFQATT, SNEGSKA (reference sequence).